This T cell receptor beta chain was documented in a study of CD8+ T cells in alopecia areata. Study results and caveats: Among the top 100, expanded CD8+ clones, as well as scalp clonality, were significantly decreased by tofacitinib.

This clone has just a few counts. Its specificity is unknown. Treatment of the sample: oral pan-JAK inhibitor, 5-10 mg twice daily. Investigators isolated RNA and reverse transcribed it into cDNA to act as the sequencing template. Assay: immunoSEQ multiplex PCR; the TCRdb copy retains only in-frame clones and omits some. The sample lists about 300,000 clones, roughly 64% occurring once. Germline V lookup: CDR1 SQVTM, CDR2 ANQGSEA. The CDR3 extends over 13 amino acids. The sequenced sample was CD4+ T cells sorted from blood, obtained at week 24, from a patient treated with tofacitinib. The sequence was obtained from a human donor with alopecia areata. The rearrangement joins TRBV29-1 to TRBJ1-4; TRBD1 aligns across 7 bases. CDR3 coding DNA: TGCAGTGCTGGGGGGACAGTGAATGAAAAACTGTTTTTT. This sequence encodes CSAGGTVNEKLFF.